The clone carrying this T cell receptor (beta chain) was picked up many times. Antigen: not known. This sample is part of a study of blood T cells in healthy people across ages. Next came a second PCR, run for about 7 to 11 cycles, which used a sample-barcoded 5' primer along with a J-beta primer mix. TCRdb recomputed calls from the 5' RACE reads with MiXCR, one row per CDR3 protein. This sample has 2 million or so distinct CDR3 sequences, with 49% found just once. Study-wide results and limits: TCR beta diversity per million T cells fell roughly linearly with age. Long-lived donors exceeded aged donors in naive CD4+ cells and diversity.

The sample consisted of blood. The TCR was taken from a woman between 35 and 50 years old in good health.

The CDR3, as DNA: TGTGCCAGCAGTTTAAGGCAGGGGAACACAGATACGCAGTATTTT. Translating gives CASSLRQGNTDTQYF. The chain employs TRBV12-3 or TRBV12-4 and TRBJ2-3; weak D call: TRBD1 (6 bases). The CDR3 covers 15 residues. The ends were cut back, 2 bases at V and 2 bases at J, with 11 bases in the middle.